This TCR beta chain appears in the sequencing data of a study of T cells expressing NK-cell markers. Points from the study as a whole: In several donors, dominant clonotypes made up about 25-60.1% of CD3+CD56-NKG2C+ cells. Unclear, still, was the HCMV specificity of the expanded NKG2C+ T cell clones.

With regard to this clonotype: Its antigen is as yet unknown.

CDR3 length: 15 amino acids. The V gene's germline CDR1 is SGHVS and CDR2 FNYEAQ. TCRdb reprocessed the 5' RACE reads and stores each CDR3 protein as one record, lacking DNA. In total, the table holds 350,000 to 450,000 distinct CDR3 sequences. Material for sequencing was blood T cells: a sorted CD56 or NKG2C T cell subset, CD4+ or CD8+ T cells, or bulk PBMC T cells (not recorded which). The sequence derives from a man between 18 and 69 years old in good health. The rearrangement joins TRBV7-6 to TRBJ2-1; the D call of TRBD1 rests on TCRdb alone, since no DNA is present to check it. CDR3 residues: CASSSSGGGYNEQFF.